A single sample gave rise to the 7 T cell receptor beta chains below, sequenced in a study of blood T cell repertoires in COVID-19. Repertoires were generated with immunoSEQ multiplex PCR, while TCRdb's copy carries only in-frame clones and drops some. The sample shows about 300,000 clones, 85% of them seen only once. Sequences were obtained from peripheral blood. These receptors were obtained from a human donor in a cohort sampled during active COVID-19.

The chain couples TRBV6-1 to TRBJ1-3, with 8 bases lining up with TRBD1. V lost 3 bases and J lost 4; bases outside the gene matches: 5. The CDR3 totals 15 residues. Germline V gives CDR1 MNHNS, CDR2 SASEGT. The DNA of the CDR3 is TGTGCCAGCAGTGAGACAGGGGTGATCGGAAACACCATATATTTT. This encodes CASSETGVIGNTIYF.

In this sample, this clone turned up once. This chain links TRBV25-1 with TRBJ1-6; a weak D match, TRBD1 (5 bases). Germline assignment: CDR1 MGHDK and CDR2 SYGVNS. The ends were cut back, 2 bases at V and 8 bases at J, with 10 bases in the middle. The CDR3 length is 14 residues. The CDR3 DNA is TGTGCCAGCAGTGAAACAGGATTTTATTCACCCCTCCACTTT. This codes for CASSETGFYSPLHF.

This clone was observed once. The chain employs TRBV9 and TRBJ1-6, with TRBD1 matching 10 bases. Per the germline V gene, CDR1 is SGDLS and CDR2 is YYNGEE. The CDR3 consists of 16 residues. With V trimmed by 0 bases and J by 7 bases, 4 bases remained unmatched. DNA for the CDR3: TGTGCCAGCAGCGTAGCGGGGACAGGGGTAAATTCACCCCTCCACTTT. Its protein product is CASSVAGTGVNSPLHF.

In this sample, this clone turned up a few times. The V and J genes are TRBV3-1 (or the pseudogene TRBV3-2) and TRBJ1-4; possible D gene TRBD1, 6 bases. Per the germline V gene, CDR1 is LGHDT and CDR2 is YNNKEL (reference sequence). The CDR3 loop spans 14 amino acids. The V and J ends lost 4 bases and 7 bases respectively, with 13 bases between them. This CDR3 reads CASSRGQTSEKLFF. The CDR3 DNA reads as TGTGCCAGCAGCCGAGGACAGACGTCTGAAAAACTGTTTTTT.

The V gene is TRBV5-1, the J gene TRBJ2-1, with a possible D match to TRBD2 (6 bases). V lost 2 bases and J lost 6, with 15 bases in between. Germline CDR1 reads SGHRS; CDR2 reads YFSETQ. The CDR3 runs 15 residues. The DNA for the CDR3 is TGCGCCAGCAGCTTCCTTGCGGGAACAAGCAATGAGCAGTTCTTC. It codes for CASSFLAGTSNEQFF.

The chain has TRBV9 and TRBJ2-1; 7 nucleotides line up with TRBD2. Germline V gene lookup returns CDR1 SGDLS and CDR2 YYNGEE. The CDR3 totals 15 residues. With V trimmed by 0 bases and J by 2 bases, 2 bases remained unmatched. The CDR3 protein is CASSVVGTTYNEQFF. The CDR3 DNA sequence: TGTGCCAGCAGCGTAGTGGGGACTACCTACAATGAGCAGTTCTTC.

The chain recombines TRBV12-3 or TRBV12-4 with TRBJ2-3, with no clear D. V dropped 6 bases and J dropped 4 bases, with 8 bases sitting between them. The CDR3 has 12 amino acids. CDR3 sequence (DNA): TGTGCCAGCAGCCCCCCCGCAGATACGCAGTATTTT. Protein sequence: CASSPPADTQYF.